The sequence of this TCR beta chain was determined in a study of PD-L1 blockade in urothelial cancer. CDR1 and CDR2 from the germline V gene are ENHRY and SYGVKD. The junction had 14 bases not matched to a gene; V was cut back by 11 bases and J by 4 bases. This CDR3 is 16 amino acids long. Profiling relied on immunoSEQ multiplex PCR, and the TCRdb table lists in-frame clones only, not all of them. The table shows about 32,000 clones, with 75% to 85% occurring only once. The chain is built from TRBV10-3 and TRBJ2-2; 9 positions agree with TRBD1. The sample in question was PBMCs, obtained around atezolizumab (anti-PD-L1) treatment. The origin of this receptor is a man aged 55-75 years with urothelial cancer. This chain's CDR3 is CAAKDAGTGITGELFF. The CDR3 coding sequence is TGTGCCGCGAAGGACGCCGGGACAGGGATCACCGGGGAGCTGTTTTTT.